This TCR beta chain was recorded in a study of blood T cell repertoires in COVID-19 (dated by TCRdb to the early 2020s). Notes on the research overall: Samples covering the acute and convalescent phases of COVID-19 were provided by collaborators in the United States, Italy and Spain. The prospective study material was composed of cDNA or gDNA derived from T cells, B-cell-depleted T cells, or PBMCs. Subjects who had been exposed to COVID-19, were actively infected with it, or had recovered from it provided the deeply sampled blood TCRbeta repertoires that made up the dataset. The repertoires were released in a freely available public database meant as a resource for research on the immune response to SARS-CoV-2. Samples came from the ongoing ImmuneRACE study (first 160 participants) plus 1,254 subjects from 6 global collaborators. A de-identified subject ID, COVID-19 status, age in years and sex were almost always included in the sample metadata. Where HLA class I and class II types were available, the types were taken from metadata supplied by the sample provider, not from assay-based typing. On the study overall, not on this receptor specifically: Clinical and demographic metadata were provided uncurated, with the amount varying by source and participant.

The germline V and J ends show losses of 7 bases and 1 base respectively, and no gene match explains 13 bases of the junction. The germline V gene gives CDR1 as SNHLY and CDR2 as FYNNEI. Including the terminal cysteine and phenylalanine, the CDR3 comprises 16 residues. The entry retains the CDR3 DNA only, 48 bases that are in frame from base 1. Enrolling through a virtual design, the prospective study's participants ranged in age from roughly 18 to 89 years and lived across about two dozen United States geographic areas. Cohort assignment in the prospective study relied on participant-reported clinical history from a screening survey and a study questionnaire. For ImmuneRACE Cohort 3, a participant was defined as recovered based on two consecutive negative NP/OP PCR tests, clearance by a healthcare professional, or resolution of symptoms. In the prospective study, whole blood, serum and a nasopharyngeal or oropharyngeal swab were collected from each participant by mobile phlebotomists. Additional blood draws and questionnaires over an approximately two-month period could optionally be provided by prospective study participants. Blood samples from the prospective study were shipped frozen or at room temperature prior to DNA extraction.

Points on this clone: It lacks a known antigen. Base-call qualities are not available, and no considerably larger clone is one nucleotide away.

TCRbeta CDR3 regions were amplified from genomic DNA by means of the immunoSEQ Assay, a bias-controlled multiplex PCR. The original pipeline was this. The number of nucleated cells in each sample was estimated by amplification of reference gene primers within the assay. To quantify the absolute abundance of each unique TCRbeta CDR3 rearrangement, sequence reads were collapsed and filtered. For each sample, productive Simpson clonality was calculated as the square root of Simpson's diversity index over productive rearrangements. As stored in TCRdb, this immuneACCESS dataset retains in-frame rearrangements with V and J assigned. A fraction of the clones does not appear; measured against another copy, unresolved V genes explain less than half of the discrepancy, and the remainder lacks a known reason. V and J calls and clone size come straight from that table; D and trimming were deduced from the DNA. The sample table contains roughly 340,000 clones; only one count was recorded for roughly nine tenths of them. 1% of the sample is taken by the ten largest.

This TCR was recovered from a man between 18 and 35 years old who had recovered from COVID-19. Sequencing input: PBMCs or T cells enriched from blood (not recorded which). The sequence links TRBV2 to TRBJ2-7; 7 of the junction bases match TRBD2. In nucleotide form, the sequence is TGTGCCAGCACCGGGGGGAGGGGTGGACTTTCCTACGAGCAGTACTTC. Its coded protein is CASTGGRGGLSYEQYF.